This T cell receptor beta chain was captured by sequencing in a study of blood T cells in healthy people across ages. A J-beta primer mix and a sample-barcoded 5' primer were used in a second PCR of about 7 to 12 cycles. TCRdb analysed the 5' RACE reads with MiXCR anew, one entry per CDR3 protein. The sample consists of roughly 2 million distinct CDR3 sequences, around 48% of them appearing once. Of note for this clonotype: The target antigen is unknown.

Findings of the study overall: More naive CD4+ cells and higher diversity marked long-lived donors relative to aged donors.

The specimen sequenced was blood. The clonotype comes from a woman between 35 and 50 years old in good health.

In DNA form, the CDR3 reads TGTGCCAGCAGTGAAGGTCCGAGCGGGGGGGCAGAAGAGACCCAGTACTTC. Residues: CASSEGPSGGAEETQYF. The chain has TRBV2 and TRBJ2-5, with 10 bases matching TRBD2. Germline CDR1 SNHLY, CDR2 FYNNEI. J gave up 3 bases and V 1 base, and 8 bases lay outside the gene matches. This CDR3 region has 17 residues.